Below are 9 T cell receptor beta chains sequenced from a single sample in a study of cytomegalovirus exposure and HLA in healthy donors (dated by TCRdb to between 2016 and 2019). The receptor library was made with the immunoSEQ multiplex PCR assay. The multiplex PCR relied on a mix of 60 forward primers for TCR Vbeta segments and 13 reverse primers for TCR Jbeta segments. TCRdb's version of the immuneACCESS table is confined to in-frame rearrangements and falls short of the full clone set. An unresolved V gene accounts for under half of the shortfall where checked; the remainder is of unknown origin. Counted in this sample were tens of thousands of clones; about 81% of them appeared once. The ten largest account for about 8.2% of the sample. Sequencing was carried out using PBMCs. Receptors were obtained from a woman aged 40 to 50 in good health and CMV-seropositive.

V gene TRBV5-1 combines with J gene TRBJ2-3; 9 nucleotides agree with TRBD2. Germline V lookup: CDR1 SGHRS, CDR2 YFSETQ. The V segment lost 4 bases and the J segment 7 bases; nucleotides outside the gene matches: 10. The CDR3 is 15 amino acids. The CDR3 loop reads CASSVLRGGQNTQYF. The DNA of the CDR3 is TGCGCCAGCAGCGTATTGCGGGGGGGCCAAAATACGCAGTATTTT.

The chain couples TRBV11-2 to TRBJ2-3, with D possibly TRBD1 on 6 matching bases. Germline CDR1 reads SGHAT; CDR2 reads FQNNGV. This CDR3 comprises 15 residues. The germline V and J ends were trimmed by 8 bases and 0 bases, with 15 bases remaining between them. DNA of the CDR3: TGTGCCAGCGGGGAGACAGGCCTTAGCACAGATACGCAGTATTTT. Its protein product is CASGETGLSTDTQYF. The complete variable domain, with remaining parts taken from reference TRBV11-2 and TRBJ2-3, reads EAGVAQSPRYKIIEKRQSVAFWCNPISGHATLYWYQQILGQGPKLLIQFQNNGVVDDSQLPKDRFSAERLKGVDSTLKIQPAKLEDSAVYLCASGETGLSTDTQYFGPGTRLTVL.

The rearrangement links TRBV7-9 to TRBJ1-5, with 7 bases matching TRBD1. The CDR3 spans 15 residues. The germline CDR1 and CDR2 sequences are SEHNR and FQNEAQ (reference sequence). J lost 2 bases, V lost 3 bases, and 4 bases had no gene match. This chain's CDR3 is CASSFDRDGNQPQHF. Written as DNA, the CDR3 is TGTGCCAGCAGCTTCGACAGGGACGGCAATCAGCCCCAGCATTTT.

This clone was counted a few times. V gene TRBV4-3 combines with J gene TRBJ2-3, with TRBD2 matching over 11 bases. The trim removed 0 bases at V and 6 bases at J, leaving 8 bases unmatched. This CDR3 contains 17 residues. Germline V gene data show CDR1 as LGHNA and CDR2 as YSLEER. In DNA form, the CDR3 reads TGCGCCAGCAGCCAAGATCCGCCTAGCGGGGGGTGGGATACGCAGTATTTT. Translation: CASSQDPPSGGWDTQYF.

The chain employs TRBV5-6 and TRBJ1-5; D gene ambiguous. V dropped 0 bases and J dropped 0 bases, with 4 bases sitting between them. CDR3 length: 14 residues. Germline V gene lookup returns CDR1 SGHDT and CDR2 YYEEEE. CDR3 sequence: CASSLAGSNQPQHF. CDR3 in DNA: TGTGCCAGCAGCTTGGCCGGTAGCAATCAGCCCCAGCATTTT.

V gene TRBV5-1 combines with J gene TRBJ2-7, with TRBD1 matching over 11 bases. Germline assignment: CDR1 SGHRS and CDR2 YFSETQ. The CDR3 sequence is 17 residues long. V gave up 4 bases and J gave up 4 bases; unmatched junction bases: 13. The CDR3 sequence: CASSPKISGTGGYEQYF. In DNA, the CDR3 is TGCGCCAGCAGCCCCAAGATCTCCGGGACAGGGGGTTACGAGCAGTACTTC.

This chain links TRBV7-8 with TRBJ2-3; the D is unclear. This CDR3 has 12 residues. Per the germline V gene, CDR1 is SGHVS and CDR2 is FQNEAQ. Trimming took 2 bases from V and 5 from J, leaving 5 bases between them. CDR3 nucleotides: TGTGCCAGCAGCTTAAGACTAGATACGCAGTATTTT. Its protein product is CASSLRLDTQYF. Drawing the rest from reference TRBV7-8 and TRBJ2-3, the complete variable domain is GAGVSQSPRYKVAKRGQDVALRCDPISGHVSLFWYQQALGQGPEFLTYFQNEAQLDKSGLPSDRFFAERPEGSVSTLKIQRTQQEDSAVYLCASSLRLDTQYFGPGTRLTVL.

V gene TRBV29-1 combines with J gene TRBJ2-7; D perhaps matches TRBD1 (5 bases). Germline values: CDR1 SQVTM, CDR2 ANQGSEA. V was clipped by 6 bases and J by 5 bases, with 11 bases between them. The CDR3 is made up of 11 amino acids. CDR3 in amino acids: CSVRAFHEQYF. The CDR3 nucleotides read TGCAGCGTCAGGGCCTTCCACGAGCAGTACTTC.

This clone was found a few times. The chain couples TRBV6-5 to TRBJ1-3; TRBD1 might be the D (5 bases). V was cut by 8 bases and J by 0 bases, with 11 bases left in between. This CDR3 is built from 14 residues. Germline-derived CDR1 and CDR2 are MNHEY and SVGAGI. In nucleotides, the CDR3 is TGTGCCAGCGTGGGGCTGGGCTCTGGAAACACCATATATTTT. Translated, it gives CASVGLGSGNTIYF.